The clone carrying this T cell receptor beta chain was counted only a few times. What it binds is unknown. The sample comes from a study of shared clonotypes between healthy human individuals. General study findings and limits: Clonotype sharing among donors was thought likely to change with sequencing depth.

Germline values: CDR1 SGHTA, CDR2 FQGNSA. Trimming cost V 3 bases and J 0 bases, with 7 bases left between them. CDR3 length: 14 residues. CD45RA+ naive and CD45RA-negative memory subsets were separated from CD4+ cells. Measured with immunoSEQ multiplex PCR; TCRdb has only the in-frame clones, and not every one. The sample includes 170,000 or so clones, approximately 60% of them seen just once. V usage is TRBV7-2 and J usage is TRBJ2-3, with D unresolved. The sequence came from a man aged 30 to 39 in good health. Sequencing was done on a sample of memory CD4+ T cells sorted from blood. Described subset: CD45RA-negative fraction. This CDR3 reads CASSFGQSTDTQYF. DNA for the CDR3: TGTGCCAGCAGCTTCGGCCAGAGCACAGATACGCAGTATTTT.